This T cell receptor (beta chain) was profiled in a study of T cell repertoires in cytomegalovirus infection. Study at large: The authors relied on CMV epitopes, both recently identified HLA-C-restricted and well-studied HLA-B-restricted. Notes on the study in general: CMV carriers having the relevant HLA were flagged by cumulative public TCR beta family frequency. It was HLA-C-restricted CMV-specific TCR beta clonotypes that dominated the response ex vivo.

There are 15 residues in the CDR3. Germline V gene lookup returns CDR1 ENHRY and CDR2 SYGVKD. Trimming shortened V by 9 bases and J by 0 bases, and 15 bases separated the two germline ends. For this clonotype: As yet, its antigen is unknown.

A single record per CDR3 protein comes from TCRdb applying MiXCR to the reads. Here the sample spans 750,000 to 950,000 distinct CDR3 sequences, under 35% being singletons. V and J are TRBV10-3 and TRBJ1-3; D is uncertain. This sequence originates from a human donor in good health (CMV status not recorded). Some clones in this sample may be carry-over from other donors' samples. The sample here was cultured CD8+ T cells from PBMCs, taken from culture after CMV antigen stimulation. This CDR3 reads CAILGGPSSGNTIYF. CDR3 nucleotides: TGTGCCATACTGGGAGGCCCAAGCTCTGGAAACACCATATATTTT.